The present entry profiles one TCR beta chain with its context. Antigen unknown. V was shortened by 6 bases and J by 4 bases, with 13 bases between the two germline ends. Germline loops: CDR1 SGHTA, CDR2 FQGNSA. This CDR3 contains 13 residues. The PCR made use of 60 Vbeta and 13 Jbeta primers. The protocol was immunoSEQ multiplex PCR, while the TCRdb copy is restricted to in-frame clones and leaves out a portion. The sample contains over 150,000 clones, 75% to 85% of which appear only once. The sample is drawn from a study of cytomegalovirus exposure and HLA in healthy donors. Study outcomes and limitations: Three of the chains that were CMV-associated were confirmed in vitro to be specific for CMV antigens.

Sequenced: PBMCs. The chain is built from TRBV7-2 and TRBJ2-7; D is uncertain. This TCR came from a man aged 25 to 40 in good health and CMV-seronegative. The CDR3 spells CASSLHEAYEQYF. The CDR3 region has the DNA TGTGCCAGCAGTCTTCATGAGGCGTACGAGCAGTACTTC.